This TCR beta chain comes out of a study of CD8+ T cells in alopecia areata. Overall study: Twice a day, 5 to 10 mg of oral tofacitinib was administered to treated patients.

Sequencing used cDNA as its template, made by extracting RNA and reverse transcribing it. The table came from immunoSEQ multiplex PCR; TCRdb's copy has only in-frame clones and leaves some out. The sample consists of around 300,000 clones, 60% of them appearing once. The CDR3 runs to 15 residues. Germline loops: CDR1 SGHTA, CDR2 FQGTGA. With 1 base removed from V and 0 bases from J, the gap between germline ends came to 8 bases. This clone has more than one count but fewer than ten. The treatment: oral pan-JAK inhibitor, 5-10 mg twice daily. The V call is TRBV7-3, the J call TRBJ2-3, with D maybe TRBD1 (5 bases). This specimen was CD4+ T cells sorted from blood, taken around week 53, from a patient treated with tofacitinib. The TCR comes from a human donor with alopecia areata. In DNA form, the CDR3 reads TGTGCCAGCAGCTTAATCCAGGGTAGCACAGATACGCAGTATTTT. It is translated as CASSLIQGSTDTQYF.